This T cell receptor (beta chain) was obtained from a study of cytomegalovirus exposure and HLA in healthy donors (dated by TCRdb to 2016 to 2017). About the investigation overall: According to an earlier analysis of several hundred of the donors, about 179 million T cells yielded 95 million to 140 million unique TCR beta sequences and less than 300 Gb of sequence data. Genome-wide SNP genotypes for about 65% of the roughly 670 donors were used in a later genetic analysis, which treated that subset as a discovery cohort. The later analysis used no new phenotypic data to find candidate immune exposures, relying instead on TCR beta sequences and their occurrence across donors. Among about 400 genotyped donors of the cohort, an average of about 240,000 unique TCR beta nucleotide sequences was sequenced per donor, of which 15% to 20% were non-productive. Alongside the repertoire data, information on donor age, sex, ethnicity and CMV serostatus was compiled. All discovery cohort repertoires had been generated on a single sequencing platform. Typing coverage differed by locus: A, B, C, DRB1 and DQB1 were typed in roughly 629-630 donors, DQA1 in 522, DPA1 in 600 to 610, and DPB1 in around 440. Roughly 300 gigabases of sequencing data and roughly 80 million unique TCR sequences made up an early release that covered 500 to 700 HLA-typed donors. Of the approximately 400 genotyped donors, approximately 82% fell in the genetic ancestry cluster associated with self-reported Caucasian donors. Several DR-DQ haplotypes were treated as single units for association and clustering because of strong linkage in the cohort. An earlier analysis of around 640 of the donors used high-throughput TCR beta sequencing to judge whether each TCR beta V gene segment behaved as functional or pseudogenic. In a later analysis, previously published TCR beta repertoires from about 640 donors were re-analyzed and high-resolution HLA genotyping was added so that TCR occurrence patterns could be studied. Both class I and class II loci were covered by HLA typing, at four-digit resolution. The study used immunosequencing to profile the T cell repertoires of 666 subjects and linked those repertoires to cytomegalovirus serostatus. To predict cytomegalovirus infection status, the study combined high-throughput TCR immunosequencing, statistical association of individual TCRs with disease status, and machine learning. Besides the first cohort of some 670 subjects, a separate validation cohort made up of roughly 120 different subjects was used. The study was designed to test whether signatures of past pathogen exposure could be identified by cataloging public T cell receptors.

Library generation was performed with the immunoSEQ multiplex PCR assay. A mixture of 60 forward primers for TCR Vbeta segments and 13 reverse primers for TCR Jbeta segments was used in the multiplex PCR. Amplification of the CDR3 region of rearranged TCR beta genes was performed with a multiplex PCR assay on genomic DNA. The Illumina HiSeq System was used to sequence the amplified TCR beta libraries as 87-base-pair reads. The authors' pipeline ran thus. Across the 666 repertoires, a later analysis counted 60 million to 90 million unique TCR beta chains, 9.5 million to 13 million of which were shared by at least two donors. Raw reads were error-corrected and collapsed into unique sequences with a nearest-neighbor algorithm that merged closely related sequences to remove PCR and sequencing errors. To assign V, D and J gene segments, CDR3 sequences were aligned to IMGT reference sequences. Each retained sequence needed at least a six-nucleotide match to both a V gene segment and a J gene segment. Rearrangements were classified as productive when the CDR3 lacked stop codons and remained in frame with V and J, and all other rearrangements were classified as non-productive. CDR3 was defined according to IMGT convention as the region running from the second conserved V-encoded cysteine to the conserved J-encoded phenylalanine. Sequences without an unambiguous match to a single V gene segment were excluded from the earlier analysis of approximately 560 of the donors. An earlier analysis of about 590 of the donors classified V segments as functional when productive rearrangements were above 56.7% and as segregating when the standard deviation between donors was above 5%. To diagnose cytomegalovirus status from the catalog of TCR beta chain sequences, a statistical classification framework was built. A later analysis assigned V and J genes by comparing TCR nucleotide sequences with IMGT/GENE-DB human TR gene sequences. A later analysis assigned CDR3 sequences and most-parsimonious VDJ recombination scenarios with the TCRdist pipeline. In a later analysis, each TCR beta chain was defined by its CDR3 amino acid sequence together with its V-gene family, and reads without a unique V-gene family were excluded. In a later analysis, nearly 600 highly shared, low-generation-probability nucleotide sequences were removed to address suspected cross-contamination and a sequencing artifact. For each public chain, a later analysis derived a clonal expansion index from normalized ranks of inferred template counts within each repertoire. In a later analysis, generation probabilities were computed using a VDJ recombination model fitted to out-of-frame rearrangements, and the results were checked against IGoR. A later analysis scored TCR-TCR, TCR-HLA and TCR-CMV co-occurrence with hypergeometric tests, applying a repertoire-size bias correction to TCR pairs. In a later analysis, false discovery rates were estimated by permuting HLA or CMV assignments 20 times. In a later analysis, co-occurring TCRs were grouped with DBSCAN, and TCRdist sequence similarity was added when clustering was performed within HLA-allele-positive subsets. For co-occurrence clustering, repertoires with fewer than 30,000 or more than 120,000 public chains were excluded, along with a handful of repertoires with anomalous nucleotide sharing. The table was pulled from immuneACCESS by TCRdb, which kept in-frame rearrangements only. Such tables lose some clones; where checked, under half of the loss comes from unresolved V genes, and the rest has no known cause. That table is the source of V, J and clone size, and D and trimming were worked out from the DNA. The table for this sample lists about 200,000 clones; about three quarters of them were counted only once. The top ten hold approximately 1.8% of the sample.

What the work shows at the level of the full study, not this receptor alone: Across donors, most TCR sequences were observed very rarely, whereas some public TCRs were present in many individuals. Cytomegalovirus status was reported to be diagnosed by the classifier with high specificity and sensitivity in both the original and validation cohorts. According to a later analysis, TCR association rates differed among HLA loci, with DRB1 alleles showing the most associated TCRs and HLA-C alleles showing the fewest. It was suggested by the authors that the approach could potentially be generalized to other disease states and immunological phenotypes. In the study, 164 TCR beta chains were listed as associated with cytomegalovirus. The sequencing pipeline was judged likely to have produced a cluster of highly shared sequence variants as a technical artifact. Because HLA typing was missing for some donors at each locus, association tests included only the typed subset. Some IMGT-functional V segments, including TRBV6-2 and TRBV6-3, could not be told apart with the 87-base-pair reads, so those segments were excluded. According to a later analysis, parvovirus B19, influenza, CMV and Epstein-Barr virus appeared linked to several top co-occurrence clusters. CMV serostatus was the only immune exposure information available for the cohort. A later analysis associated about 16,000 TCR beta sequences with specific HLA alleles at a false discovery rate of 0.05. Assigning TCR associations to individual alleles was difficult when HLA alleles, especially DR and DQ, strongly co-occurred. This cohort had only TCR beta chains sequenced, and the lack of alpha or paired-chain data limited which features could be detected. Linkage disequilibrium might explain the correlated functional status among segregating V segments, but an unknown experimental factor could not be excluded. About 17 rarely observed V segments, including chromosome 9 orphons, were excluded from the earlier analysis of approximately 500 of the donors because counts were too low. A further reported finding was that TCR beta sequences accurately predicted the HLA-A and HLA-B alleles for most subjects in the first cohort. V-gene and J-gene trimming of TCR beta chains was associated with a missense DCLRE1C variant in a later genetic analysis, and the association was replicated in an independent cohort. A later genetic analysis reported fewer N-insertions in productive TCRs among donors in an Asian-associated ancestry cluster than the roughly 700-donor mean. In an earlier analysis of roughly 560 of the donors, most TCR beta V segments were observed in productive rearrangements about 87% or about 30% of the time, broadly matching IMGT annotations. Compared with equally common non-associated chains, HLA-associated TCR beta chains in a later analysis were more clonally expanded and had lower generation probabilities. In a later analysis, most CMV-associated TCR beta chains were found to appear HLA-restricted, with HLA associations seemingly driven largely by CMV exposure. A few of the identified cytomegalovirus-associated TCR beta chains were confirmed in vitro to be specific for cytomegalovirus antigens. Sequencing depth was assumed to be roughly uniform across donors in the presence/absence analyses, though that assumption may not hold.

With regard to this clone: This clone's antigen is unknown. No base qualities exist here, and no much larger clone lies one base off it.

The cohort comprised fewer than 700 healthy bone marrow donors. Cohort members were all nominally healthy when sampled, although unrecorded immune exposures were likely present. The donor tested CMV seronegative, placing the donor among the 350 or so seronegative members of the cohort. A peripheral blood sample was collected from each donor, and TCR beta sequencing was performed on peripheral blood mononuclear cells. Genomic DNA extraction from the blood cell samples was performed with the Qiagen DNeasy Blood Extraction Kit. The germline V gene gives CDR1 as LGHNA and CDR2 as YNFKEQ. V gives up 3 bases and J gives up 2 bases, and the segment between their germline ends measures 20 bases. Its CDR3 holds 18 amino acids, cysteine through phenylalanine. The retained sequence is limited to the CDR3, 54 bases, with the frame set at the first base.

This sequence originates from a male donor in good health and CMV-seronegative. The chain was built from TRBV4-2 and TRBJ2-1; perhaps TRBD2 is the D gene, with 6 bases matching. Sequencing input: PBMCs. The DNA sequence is TGTGCCAGCAGCCAGGGTGGACGGGGAGCGGGCACCTACAATGAGCAGTTCTTC. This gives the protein CASSQGGRGAGTYNEQFF.